This T cell receptor (beta chain) is drawn from a study of T cells after yellow fever vaccination. Findings of the study overall: Abundant clonotypes from the bulk population could get into FACS-sorted repertoires as contaminants. Clonotypes shared by both compartments, CD4 and CD8, made up a small share. It was the secondary response that reached its peak faster, day 5 versus 15, but it was weaker.

5'RACE template switching produced TCR cDNA carrying a universal primer site and UMIs. TCRdb fed the 5' RACE reads into MiXCR, producing one record per CDR3 protein. In the table there are about 340,000 distinct CDR3 sequences, approximately 3.9% of which are singletons. Regarding this clonotype: What it binds is not known.

The CDR3 contains 16 residues. The V and J ends lost 5 bases and 1 base respectively, with 17 bases between them. Germline V gene data show CDR1 as SGHAT and CDR2 as FQNNGV. This material consisted of PBMCs, taken 5 days after the yellow fever booster vaccination. The V call is TRBV11-2, the J call TRBJ1-1; the D gene is possibly TRBD1 (5 bases). This clonotype was sampled from a man younger than 35 who received the YFV17D yellow fever vaccine. The CDR3 region is CASSTISRQGNTEAFF. CDR3 DNA: TGTGCCAGCAGCACAATATCTCGCCAGGGGAACACTGAAGCTTTCTTT.